Listed here are 19 T cell receptor beta chains from one sample, sequenced in a study of T cell changes during pregnancy in multiple sclerosis. Sequenced by immunoSEQ multiplex PCR; TCRdb stores in-frame clones only, minus some. This table holds about 41,000 clones, roughly 90% found once. The sample was CD8+ T cells from peripheral blood mononuclear cells, taken in the third trimester of pregnancy. These receptors originate from a female donor with multiple sclerosis, enrolled in a pregnancy study.

The chain uses TRBV25-1 and TRBJ1-3; D is unresolved. In germline, CDR1 is MGHDK, CDR2 SYGVNS. The CDR3 extends over 12 amino acids. V lost 4 bases and J 3 bases, leaving 4 bases between the germline ends. The CDR3 DNA reads TGTGCCAGCAGTGCTTATGGAAACACCATATATTTT. Translation: CASSAYGNTIYF.

V gene TRBV13 combines with J gene TRBJ2-7; 10 nucleotides match TRBD1. The germline CDR1 and CDR2 sequences are PRHDT and FYEKMQ (reference sequence). CDR3 size: 15 residues. J was trimmed by 0 bases and V by 4 bases; bases with no gene match: 3. CDR3 in amino acids: CASSSTGGPSYEQYF. The DNA of the CDR3 is TGTGCCAGCAGCTCGACAGGGGGCCCCTCCTACGAGCAGTACTTC.

The chain carries TRBV30 and TRBJ1-2; 9 positions match TRBD1. Germline V lookup: CDR1 GTSNPN, CDR2 SVGIG (reference sequence). The CDR3 contains 13 residues. V dropped 3 bases and J dropped 4; count of bases not matched to a gene: 3. CDR3 loop: CAWRKDRGYGYTF. CDR3 DNA: TGTGCCTGGAGAAAGGACAGGGGCTATGGCTACACCTTC.

This clone has only one observation. In DNA, the CDR3 is TGTGCCAGCAGTTCCTCGACAGGGTGGAACACTGAAGCTTTCTTT. Its protein is CASSSSTGWNTEAFF. The V call is TRBV6-6, the J call TRBJ1-1; 7 bases match TRBD1. V was pared by 4 bases and J by 1 base, with 6 bases of the junction left unmatched. Germline assignment: CDR1 MNHNY and CDR2 SVGAGI (reference sequence). The CDR3 spans 15 residues.

This chain uses TRBV2 with TRBJ2-5, with 13 bases aligning to TRBD2. V gave up 6 bases and J gave up 1 base; unmatched junction bases: 2. In germline, CDR1 is SNHLY, CDR2 FYNNEI. The CDR3 runs 15 residues. The CDR3 nucleotides read TGTGCCAGCAGACTAGCGGGGGGGCTCCAAGAGACCCAGTACTTC. Its protein is CASRLAGGLQETQYF.

The J gene is TRBJ2-7, the V gene TRBV19; maybe TRBD2 (5 bases). The germline gives CDR1 LNHDA, CDR2 SQIVND (reference sequence). Trimming took off 5 bases at V and 3 bases at J, with 11 bases between the two ends. The CDR3 loop spans 13 amino acids. The chain's CDR3 is CASSPVRDYEQYF. CDR3 sequence (DNA): TGTGCCAGTAGTCCTGTCCGGGACTACGAGCAGTACTTC.

This chain connects TRBV2 to TRBJ2-2; a possible D gene is TRBD1 (6 bases). With 2 bases removed from V and 6 bases from J, the gap between germline ends came to 13 bases. This CDR3 contains 15 residues. CDR1 is SNHLY and CDR2 is FYNNEI in the germline V gene. This chain's CDR3 is CASSEWGREAGELFF. Here the CDR3 DNA reads TGTGCCAGCAGTGAATGGGGGCGCGAGGCCGGGGAGCTGTTTTTT.

The gene calls are TRBV19 and TRBJ2-7, with 7 nucleotides matching TRBD2. V was pared by 6 bases and J by 0 bases, with 8 bases of the junction left unmatched. Germline-derived CDR1 and CDR2 are LNHDA and SQIVND (reference sequence). This CDR3 is built from 15 residues. This CDR3 reads CASSQSGASSYEQYF. CDR3 DNA: TGTGCCAGTAGCCAAAGCGGGGCGAGCTCCTACGAGCAGTACTTC.

The chain joins TRBV19 to TRBJ1-1; TRBD1 matches 9 bases. V dropped 6 bases and J dropped 0; count of bases not matched to a gene: 5. Germline V gene data show CDR1 as LNHDA and CDR2 as SQIVND (reference sequence). The CDR3 is made up of 15 amino acids. CDR3 sequence reads: CASSPRDRVNTEAFF. The CDR3, as DNA: TGTGCCAGTAGCCCTCGGGACAGGGTGAACACTGAAGCTTTCTTT.

The gene calls are TRBV7-9 and TRBJ2-3; TRBD1 agrees at 7 bases. The CDR3 sequence is 15 residues long. V dropped 2 bases and J dropped 4; count of bases not matched to a gene: 6. The germline V gene has CDR1 SEHNR and CDR2 FQNEAQ (reference sequence). CDR3 amino acids: CASSLKIQGADTQYF. CDR3 nucleotide sequence: TGTGCCAGCAGCTTAAAGATTCAGGGGGCAGATACGCAGTATTTT.

This clone appeared a single time. CDR3 region: CASTPGHHQETQYF. In DNA, the CDR3 is TGTGCCAGCACCCCGGGACACCACCAAGAGACCCAGTACTTC. V is TRBV7-2 and J is TRBJ2-5; D is perhaps TRBD1 (6 bases). CDR3 size: 14 residues. Per germline, CDR1 SGHTA and CDR2 FQGNSA. Deletions cut 7 bases from V and 0 bases from J, with 12 bases between.

The rearrangement links TRBV28 to TRBJ1-2; TRBD1 is a possible D gene (6 bases). CDR3 length: 16 amino acids. CDR1 and CDR2 from the germline V gene are MDHEN and SYDVKM. The ends were cut back, 3 bases at V and 3 bases at J, with 17 bases in the middle. The CDR3 region has the DNA TGTGCCAGCAGTTTCCCGACAGGTGAGATGGACTATGGCTACACCTTC. Its translation is CASSFPTGEMDYGYTF.

This clone is a singleton in its sample. CDR3: CASSLGPLQGALDYGYTF. DNA for the CDR3: TGTGCCAGCAGTTTAGGGCCCCTCCAGGGGGCGCTTGACTATGGCTACACCTTC. The rearrangement uses TRBV27 and TRBJ1-2; 8 bases match TRBD1. Per the germline V gene, CDR1 is MNHEY and CDR2 is SMNVEV (reference sequence). The CDR3 has 18 amino acids. V lost 2 bases to trimming and J lost 3 bases; unmatched junction nucleotides: 14.

This rearrangement joins TRBV28 to TRBJ2-7; 12 positions agree with TRBD2. Looked up from germline, CDR1 is MDHEN and CDR2 is SYDVKM. The CDR3 loop spans 12 amino acids. Germline trimming cut 6 bases from V and 12 bases from J; bases unmatched to any gene: 6. CDR3 sequence: CASSLGLAGPYF. The CDR3 DNA reads TGTGCCAGCAGCTTGGGACTAGCGGGCCCGTACTTC.

V usage is TRBV15 and J usage is TRBJ1-1; a possible D gene is TRBD1 (5 bases). V gave up 1 base and J gave up 7 bases, with 10 bases separating them. Germline V gene sequence: CDR1 LNHNV, CDR2 YYDKDF (reference sequence). The CDR3 sequence is 13 residues long. The CDR3 bases are TGTGCCACCAGCAGAGGATGGGGGGATGAAGCTTTCTTT. Translated: CATSRGWGDEAFF.

The chain has TRBV4-3 and TRBJ2-6; possible D gene TRBD1, 5 bases. V was shortened by 4 bases and J by 1 base, with 8 bases between the two germline ends. Germline CDR1 is LGHNA and CDR2 is YSLEER. This CDR3 has 15 residues. The CDR3 is CASSPTASGANVLTF. CDR3 DNA sequence: TGCGCCAGCAGCCCGACAGCATCTGGGGCCAACGTCCTGACTTTC.

The chain joins TRBV15 to TRBJ2-2; tentatively, D is TRBD2 (5 bases). The CDR3 is 15 residues long. Germline values: CDR1 LNHNV, CDR2 YYDKDF (reference sequence). Trimming stripped 4 bases from V and 2 bases from J, with 11 bases between. The CDR3, as DNA: TGTGCCACCAGCACGTGGGGAGACAACACCGGGGAGCTGTTTTTT. It is translated as CATSTWGDNTGELFF.

V usage is TRBV19 and J usage is TRBJ1-5; 7 nucleotides match TRBD1. The germline V gene has CDR1 LNHDA and CDR2 SQIVND (reference sequence). J gave up 0 bases and V 5 bases, and 4 bases lay outside the gene matches. This CDR3 comprises 15 residues. The CDR3 DNA reads as TGTGCCAGTAGTCTTGACAGGGATAGCAATCAGCCCCAGCATTTT. Translation: CASSLDRDSNQPQHF.

The chain combines TRBV13 with TRBJ1-1; 7 nucleotides align to TRBD1. Germline loops: CDR1 PRHDT, CDR2 FYEKMQ (reference sequence). Germline trimming cut 0 bases from V and 4 bases from J; bases unmatched to any gene: 2. This CDR3 is 14 amino acids long. CDR3 residues: CASSLGQGSTEAFF. The CDR3 bases are TGTGCCAGCAGCTTAGGACAGGGGAGCACTGAAGCTTTCTTT. Looking up the rest from reference TRBV13 and TRBJ1-1 gives the full variable domain: AAGVIQSPRHLIKEKRETATLKCYPIPRHDTVYWYQQGPGQDPQFLISFYEKMQSDKGSIPDRFSAQQFSDYHSELNMSSLELGDSALYFCASSLGQGSTEAFFGQGTRLTVV.